These 5 T cell receptor beta chains came from one sample sequenced in a study of OX40 agonist ivuxolimab in advanced cancers. Sequenced by immunoSEQ multiplex PCR; TCRdb stores in-frame clones only, minus some. The data show almost 50,000 clones, around 85% seen once. The source was CD4+ or CD8+ T cells sorted from blood, collected in a trial of the OX40 agonist ivuxolimab. The source is an adult with an advanced solid tumor such as melanoma, head and neck, liver or kidney cancer.

The CDR3 reads CASSMASGGGYGYTF. The CDR3 DNA is TGTGCCAGTAGTATGGCCTCTGGGGGCGGCTATGGCTACACCTTC. This chain links TRBV19 with TRBJ1-2; maybe TRBD1 (6 bases). Germline CDR1 LNHDA, CDR2 SQIVND (reference sequence). Between the trimmed V and J ends, which lost 3 bases and 4 bases, there was a span of 15 bases. CDR3 length equals 15 residues.

This clone was seen once. V and J are TRBV7-2 and TRBJ2-3; D ambiguous. Trimming removed 5 bases from V and 0 bases from J, with 9 bases in between. CDR1 SGHTA and CDR2 FQGNSA come from the germline V gene. CDR3 length: 14 amino acids. The CDR3 DNA reads as TGTGCCAGCAGCCCAACGACTAGCACAGATACGCAGTATTTT. Translation: CASSPTTSTDTQYF.

The chain links TRBV9 to TRBJ2-6, with D possibly TRBD1 on 5 matching bases. Germline V lookup: CDR1 SGDLS, CDR2 YYNGEE. V was shortened by 0 bases and J by 4 bases, with 8 bases between the two germline ends. The CDR3 loop spans 15 amino acids. The CDR3 here is CASSVVGAGANVLTF. The CDR3 DNA sequence: TGTGCCAGCAGCGTAGTAGGGGCGGGGGCCAACGTCCTGACTTTC.

V is TRBV5-1 and J is TRBJ1-6; 8 bases are shared with TRBD1. J lost 10 bases, V lost 0 bases, and 0 bases had no gene match. The CDR3 has 13 residues. Looked up from germline, CDR1 is SGHRS and CDR2 is YFSETQ. CDR3 nucleotide sequence: TGCGCCAGCAGCTTGGGACAGGGGTCACCCCTCCACTTT. Amino acid sequence: CASSLGQGSPLHF.

The rearrangement uses TRBV25-1 and TRBJ2-1; D is unresolved. Germline CDR1 and CDR2: MGHDK and SYGVNS. The ends were cut back, 4 bases at V and 4 bases at J, with 17 bases in the middle. This CDR3 spans 16 amino acids. The CDR3 is CASSGGHFGRYNEQFF. The CDR3 DNA is TGTGCCAGCAGTGGGGGTCACTTTGGGCGGTACAATGAGCAGTTCTTC.